This TCR beta chain was recorded in a study of blood T cell repertoires in COVID-19. On the study more broadly: Donors in the United States, Italy and Spain gave samples during acute or convalescent COVID-19. From T cells, B-cell-depleted T cells, or PBMCs came the material, which was cDNA or gDNA.

Study processing details: Estimates of nucleated cell counts were drawn from the amplification of reference gene primers. The assay was immunoSEQ multiplex PCR, and TCRdb's table has in-frame clones only and misses some. The V and J calls and the clone size are those of that table, but D and trimming were determined from the DNA. There are under 150,000 clones in the sample; about 85% occur only once, and under 2.5% lies in the top ten. This receptor was taken from a man aged 65 to 85 with acute or convalescent COVID-19. Sequencing was carried out using peripheral blood.

Here the CDR3 reads CASSESSGFGYTF. DNA of the CDR3: TGCGCCAGCAGTGAGAGCTCAGGGTTTGGCTACACCTTC. V gene TRBV10-1 combines with J gene TRBJ1-2, with a weak D call TRBD1 (5 bases). The V gene lost 2 bases and the J gene lost 7 bases, with 11 bases spanning the gap. Germline-derived CDR1 and CDR2 are WNHNN and SYGVQD (reference sequence). There are 13 residues in the CDR3.